A selection of T cell receptor beta chains follows, all from one sample in a study of CD8 T cells in Susac syndrome. One entry per CDR3 protein, called by TCRdb with MiXCR from the immunoSEQ multiplex PCR reads. Counted here are about 80,000 distinct CDR3 sequences, just under 95% occurring once; the ten biggest clones make up about 0.3%. Sequencing used CD8+ T cells from PBMCs. All receptors derive from a human donor in good health. Each CDR3 is given with its conserved first and last residue. Fields, in order: clone size, V gene, D gene, J gene, CDR3 DNA, CDR3 protein. D genes are given only for firm matches. Rows give clone size only sometimes, using once, few, many, or a class for an expanded clone.

once	TRBV7-9	TRBD2	TRBJ2-1	TGTGCCGCTTCTTCTAGCGGGAGGGCTGAGCAGTTCTTC	CAASSSGRAEQFF
-	TRBV4-1	-	TRBJ2-1	TGCGCCAGCAGCCAAGAGGGTAGGGACTATGAGCAGTTCTTC	CASSQEGRDYEQFF
-	TRBV4-1	-	TRBJ2-3	TGCGCCAGCAGCCAAGCGTCAGGGGCCACAGATACGCAGTATTTT	CASSQASGATDTQYF
-	TRBV25-1	-	TRBJ1-4	TGTGCCAGCAGTGAATGGGGCAGAAGTGAAAAACTGTTTTTT	CASSEWGRSEKLFF
once	TRBV7-6	TRBD2	TRBJ2-1	TGTGCCAGCAGCTTACGTGGACTAGCAGGTCCCTACAATGAGCAGTTCTTC	CASSLRGLAGPYNEQFF
-	TRBV6-5	TRBD2	TRBJ2-1	TGTGCCAGCAGTTACGGGGTGGGGCAGAGCGGGAGACAGCAGTTCTTC	CASSYGVGQSGRQQFF
-	TRBV12-3/TRBV12-4	TRBD1	TRBJ2-2	TGTGCCAGCACCTCAGGGACAGGGCTTTCCGGGGAGCTGTTTTTT	CASTSGTGLSGELFF
-	TRBV5-1	TRBD2	TRBJ2-1	TGCGCCAGCAGCGAATTTCCCCCCGGGACTAGCGGGAGAGATGGATACAATGAGCAGTTCTTC	CASSEFPPGTSGRDGYNEQFF
once	TRBV5-1	-	TRBJ2-7	TGCGCCAGCAGCTTGGTTCCCCTAGGAACCTACGAGCAGTACTTC	CASSLVPLGTYEQYF
few	TRBV7-2	TRBD1	TRBJ2-3	TGTGCCAGCAGCTTAGCAGGGGGCGCCTTGAGTGCAGATACGCAGTATTTT	CASSLAGGALSADTQYF
-	TRBV4-1	-	TRBJ1-1	TGCGCCAGCAGCCACCGGTCGGGGGGGAGTTTCGCTGAAGCTTTCTTT	CASSHRSGGSFAEAFF
-	TRBV4-1	-	TRBJ2-5	TGCGCCAGCAGCCAGGAAAAGGAGACCCAGTACTTC	CASSQEKETQYF
-	TRBV20-1	TRBD1	TRBJ2-7	TGCAGTGCTAGAAACCGGGACAGGAATATCTACGAGCAGTACTTC	CSARNRDRNIYEQYF
-	TRBV5-1	TRBD1	TRBJ1-2	TGCGCCAGCAGCTTTTACAGGGGATCCTATGGCTACACCTTC	CASSFYRGSYGYTF
-	TRBV4-1	-	TRBJ2-1	TGCGCCAGCTCTGATTACTCCTACAATGAGCAGTTCTTC	CASSDYSYNEQFF
-	TRBV3-1	-	TRBJ2-7	TGTGCCAGCAGCCAAGAAGGGCCAGGGGGGCCCTACGAGCAGTACTTC	CASSQEGPGGPYEQYF
-	TRBV4-1	-	TRBJ2-1	TGCGCCAGCAGCCAAGACCCCTTTAGCAGCCTCAATGAGCAGTTCTTC	CASSQDPFSSLNEQFF
-	TRBV6-5	-	TRBJ1-2	TGTGCCAGCAGTTCACCGGGACCCCAAGGGACAGGCTACACCTTC	CASSSPGPQGTGYTF
once	TRBV28	-	TRBJ2-4	TGTGCCAGCAGTTTCGGCCGAGCCCAGTACTTC	CASSFGRAQYF
-	TRBV27	-	TRBJ2-7	TGTGCCAGCAGTGCCCCAGGAACCGAGCAGTACTTC	CASSAPGTEQYF
-	TRBV11-1	-	TRBJ2-1	TGTGCCAGCAGCCCAAAAGTCGGACGGCTCTATGAGCAGTTCTTC	CASSPKVGRLYEQFF
-	TRBV5-1	-	TRBJ1-1	TGCGCCAGCAGCTTGGAGGGCACTGAAGCTTTCTTT	CASSLEGTEAFF
-	TRBV29-1	-	TRBJ1-1	TGCAGCGTCTGGAAGGGGTACACTGAAGCTTTCTTT	CSVWKGYTEAFF
-	TRBV7-9	-	TRBJ2-3	TGTGCCAGCAGCGAGGACACAGATACGCAGTATTTT	CASSEDTDTQYF
-	TRBV20-1	-	TRBJ2-3	TGCAGTGCTAGGGGTTTAGGCCACCACACAGATACGCAGTATTTT	CSARGLGHHTDTQYF